This TCR beta chain originates from a study of T cells after posttransplantation cyclophosphamide. Germline loops: CDR1 LGHNA, CDR2 YSLEER. The germline V and J ends were trimmed by 0 bases and 2 bases, with 10 bases remaining between them. This CDR3 region has 15 residues. The related graft donor's blood sample was taken on the day of bone marrow donation. Notes on this clone: What it binds is not known.

The repertoire was sequenced with immunoSEQ multiplex PCR; TCRdb's copy has only in-frame clones and lacks some. Listed for the sample are approximately 31,000 clones, none seen a single time. Study results and limitations: Recipient CMV seropositivity and CMV reactivation strongly tracked TRB clonality. Donor CD8+ memory clones often dominated recipient blood repertoires at later times.

This clonotype was obtained from a woman younger than 45 in good health and a related stem cell transplant donor. The gene calls are TRBV4-3 and TRBJ1-2; D is unclear. Material for sequencing was PBMCs. The CDR3 region is CASSQDPGPNYGYTF. The CDR3 DNA reads TGCGCCAGCAGCCAAGACCCGGGTCCCAACTATGGCTACACCTTC.